This T cell receptor (beta chain) was retrieved from a study of cytomegalovirus exposure and HLA in healthy donors. Findings and limits, study-wide: The tendency of first-cohort TCR clusters to co-occur in the 120 or so validation repertoires was the finding of a later analysis.

As for this clone: What it recognizes is unknown.

Sequencing was performed with immunoSEQ multiplex PCR; in TCRdb, only in-frame clones are kept and a portion is missing. The sample holds roughly 70,000 clones, around four fifths seen once. The CDR3 totals 15 residues. Between the trimmed V and J ends, which lost 1 base and 3 bases, there was a span of 13 bases. Germline V gives CDR1 GTSNPN, CDR2 SVGIG (reference sequence). J is TRBJ1-3 and V is TRBV30; no definite D call. The sequencing sample was made of PBMCs. This sequence originates from a young man in good health and CMV-seronegative. This chain's CDR3 is CAWSDNSFFGNTIYF. The CDR3 nucleotides read TGTGCCTGGAGTGATAACAGCTTTTTTGGAAACACCATATATTTT.